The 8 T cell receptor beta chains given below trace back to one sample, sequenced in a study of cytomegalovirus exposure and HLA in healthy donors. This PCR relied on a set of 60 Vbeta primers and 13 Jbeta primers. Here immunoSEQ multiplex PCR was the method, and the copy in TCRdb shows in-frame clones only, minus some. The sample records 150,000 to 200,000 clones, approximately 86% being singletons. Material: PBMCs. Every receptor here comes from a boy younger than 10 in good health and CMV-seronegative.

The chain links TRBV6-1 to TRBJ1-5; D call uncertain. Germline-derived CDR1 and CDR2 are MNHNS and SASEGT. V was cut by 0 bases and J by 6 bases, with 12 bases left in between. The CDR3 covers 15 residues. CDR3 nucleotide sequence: TGTGCCAGCAGTGAAGCGCTCCGGGATGGTCAGCCCCAGCATTTT. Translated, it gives CASSEALRDGQPQHF.

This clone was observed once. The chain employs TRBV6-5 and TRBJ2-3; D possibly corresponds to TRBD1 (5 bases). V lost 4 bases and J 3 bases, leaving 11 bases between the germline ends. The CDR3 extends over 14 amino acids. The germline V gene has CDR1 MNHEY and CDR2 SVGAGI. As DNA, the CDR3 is TGTGCCAGCAGTTCCAGGGTGGGAACAGATACGCAGTATTTT. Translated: CASSSRVGTDTQYF.

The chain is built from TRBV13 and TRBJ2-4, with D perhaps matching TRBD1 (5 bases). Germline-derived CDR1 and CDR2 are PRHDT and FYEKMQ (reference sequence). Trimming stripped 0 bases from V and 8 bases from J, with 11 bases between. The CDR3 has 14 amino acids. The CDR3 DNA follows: TGTGCCAGCAGCTTAGGAATCAGGGTAGACATTCAGTACTTC. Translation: CASSLGIRVDIQYF.

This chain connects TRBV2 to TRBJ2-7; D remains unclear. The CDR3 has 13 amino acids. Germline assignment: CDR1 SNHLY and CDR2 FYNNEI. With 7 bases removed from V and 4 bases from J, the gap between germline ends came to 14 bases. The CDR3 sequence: CASTPRAPYEQYF. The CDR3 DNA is TGTGCCAGCACGCCCCGAGCCCCTTACGAGCAGTACTTC.

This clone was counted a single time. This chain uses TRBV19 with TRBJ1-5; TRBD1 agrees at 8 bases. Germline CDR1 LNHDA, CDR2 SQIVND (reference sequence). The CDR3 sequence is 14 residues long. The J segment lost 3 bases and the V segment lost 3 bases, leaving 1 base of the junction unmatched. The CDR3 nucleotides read TGTGCCAGTAGTATGGGACAGGACAATCAGCCCCAGCATTTT. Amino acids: CASSMGQDNQPQHF.

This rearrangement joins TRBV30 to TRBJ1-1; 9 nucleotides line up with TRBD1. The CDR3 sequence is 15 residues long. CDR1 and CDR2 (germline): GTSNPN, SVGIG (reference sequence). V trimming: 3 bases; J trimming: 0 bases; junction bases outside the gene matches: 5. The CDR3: CAWSWDRVMNTEAFF. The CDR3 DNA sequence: TGTGCCTGGAGCTGGGACAGGGTAATGAACACTGAAGCTTTCTTT.

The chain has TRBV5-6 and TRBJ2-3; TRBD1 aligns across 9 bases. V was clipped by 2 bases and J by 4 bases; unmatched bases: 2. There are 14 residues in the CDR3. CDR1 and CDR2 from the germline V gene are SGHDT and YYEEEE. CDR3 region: CASSFGDRADTQYF. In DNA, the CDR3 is TGTGCCAGCAGCTTCGGGGACAGGGCAGATACGCAGTATTTT.

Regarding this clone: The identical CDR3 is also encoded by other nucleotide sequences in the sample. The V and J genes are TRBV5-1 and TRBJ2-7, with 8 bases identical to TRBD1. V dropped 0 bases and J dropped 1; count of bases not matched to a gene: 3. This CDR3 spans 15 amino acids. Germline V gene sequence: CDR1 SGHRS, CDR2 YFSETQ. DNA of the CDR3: TGCGCCAGCAGCTTGGGACAGGGGATTTCCTACGAGCAGTACTTC. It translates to CASSLGQGISYEQYF. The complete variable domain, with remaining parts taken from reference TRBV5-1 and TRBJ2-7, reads KAGVTQTPRYLIKTRGQQVTLSCSPISGHRSVSWYQQTPGQGLQFLFEYFSETQRNKGNFPGRFSGRQFSNSRSEMNVSTLELGDSALYLCASSLGQGISYEQYFGPGTRLTVT.